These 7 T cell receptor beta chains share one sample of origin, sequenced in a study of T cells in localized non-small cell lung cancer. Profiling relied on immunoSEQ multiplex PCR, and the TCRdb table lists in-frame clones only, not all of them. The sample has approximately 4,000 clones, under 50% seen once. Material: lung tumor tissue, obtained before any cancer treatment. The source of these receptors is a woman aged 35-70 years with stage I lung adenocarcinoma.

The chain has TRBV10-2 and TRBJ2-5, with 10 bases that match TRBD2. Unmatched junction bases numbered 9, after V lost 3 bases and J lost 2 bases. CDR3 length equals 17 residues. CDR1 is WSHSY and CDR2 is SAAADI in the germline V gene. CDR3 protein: CASSDHTSGILQETQYF. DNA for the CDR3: TGCGCCAGCAGTGACCATACTAGCGGGATTTTACAAGAGACCCAGTACTTC.

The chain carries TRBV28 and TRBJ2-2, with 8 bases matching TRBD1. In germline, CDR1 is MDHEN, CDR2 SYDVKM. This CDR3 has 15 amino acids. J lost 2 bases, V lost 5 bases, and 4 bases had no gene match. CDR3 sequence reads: CASSLRGPNTGELFF. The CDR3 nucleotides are TGTGCCAGCAGTCTCAGGGGGCCTAACACCGGGGAGCTGTTTTTT.

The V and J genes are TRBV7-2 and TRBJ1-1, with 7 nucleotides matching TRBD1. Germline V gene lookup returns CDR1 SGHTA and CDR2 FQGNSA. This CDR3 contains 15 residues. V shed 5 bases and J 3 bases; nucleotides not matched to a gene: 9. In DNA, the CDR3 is TGTGCCAGCAGCCCCTCGACAGGGCAGGACACTGAAGCTTTCTTT. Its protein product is CASSPSTGQDTEAFF.

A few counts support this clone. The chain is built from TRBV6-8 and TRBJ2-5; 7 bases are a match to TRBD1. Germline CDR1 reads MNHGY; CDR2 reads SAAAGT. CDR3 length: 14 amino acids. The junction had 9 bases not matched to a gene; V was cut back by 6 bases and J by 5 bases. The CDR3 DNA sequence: TGTGCCAGCAGCGGGACAGTTACACTCGAGACCCAGTACTTC. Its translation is CASSGTVTLETQYF.

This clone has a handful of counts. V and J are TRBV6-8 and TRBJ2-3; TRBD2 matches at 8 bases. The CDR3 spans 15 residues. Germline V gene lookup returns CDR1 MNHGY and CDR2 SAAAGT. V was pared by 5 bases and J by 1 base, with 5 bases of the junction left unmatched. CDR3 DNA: TGTGCCAGCAGTATGGGACTAGACGGCACAGATACGCAGTATTTT. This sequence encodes CASSMGLDGTDTQYF.

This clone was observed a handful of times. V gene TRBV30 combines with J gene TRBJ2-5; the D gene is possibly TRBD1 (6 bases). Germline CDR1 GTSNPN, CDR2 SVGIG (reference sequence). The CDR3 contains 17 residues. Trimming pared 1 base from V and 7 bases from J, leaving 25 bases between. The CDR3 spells CAWSGDLGHVKVGTQYF. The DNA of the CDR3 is TGTGCCTGGAGTGGAGACCTGGGACACGTAAAAGTGGGGACCCAGTACTTC.

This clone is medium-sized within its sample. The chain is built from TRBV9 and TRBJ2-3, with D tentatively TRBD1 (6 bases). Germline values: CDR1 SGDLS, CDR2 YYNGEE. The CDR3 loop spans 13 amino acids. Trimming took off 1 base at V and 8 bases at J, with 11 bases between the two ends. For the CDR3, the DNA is TGTGCCAGCAGCGTATCAGGGGAAGGTACGCAGTATTTT. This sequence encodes CASSVSGEGTQYF.